This T cell receptor beta chain was obtained from a study of neurological immune-mediated disorders. The V gene lost 6 bases and the J gene lost 0 bases, with 15 bases spanning the gap. The CDR3 length is 17 residues. Germline assignment: CDR1 SGHTA and CDR2 FQGTGA. Sorted libraries were made with 850,000 to 1,000,000 CD4+ or CD8+ T cells. There are many counts of this clonotype. Per sequencing run, 15-18 subjects together gave over 170 million TCR-beta sequences. MiXCR was run by TCRdb on the 5' RACE reads, yielding one entry per CDR3 protein. This sample has 40,000 to 55,000 distinct CDR3 sequences, with about 5.6% found just once.

The V and J genes are TRBV7-3 and TRBJ2-6, with D possibly being TRBD2 (5 bases). The TCR was taken from a woman aged 18-29 years with multiple sclerosis. The sequenced material came from CD4+ T cells from blood. The CDR3 loop is CASSSPGEPSGANVLTF. CDR3 bases: TGTGCCAGCAGTTCCCCCGGGGAACCCTCTGGGGCCAACGTCCTGACTTTC. The whole variable domain, remainder taken from reference TRBV7-3 and TRBJ2-6, is GAGVSQTPSNKVTEKGKYVELRCDPISGHTALYWYRQSLGQGPEFLIYFQGTGAADDSGLPNDRFFAVRPEGSVSTLKIQRTERGDSAVYLCASSSPGEPSGANVLTFGAGSRLTVL.